The rows below give T cell receptor beta chains drawn from one sample of a study of blood T cell repertoires in COVID-19. Only in-frame clones appear in the TCRdb table, and some are missing; sequencing was by immunoSEQ multiplex PCR. This sample has 300,000 to 350,000 clones, with roughly 90% found just once. The sample consisted of peripheral blood. These receptors came from a man in his thirties or forties with COVID-19, enrolled during active disease. Each CDR3 is given with its conserved first and last residue. Each record gives: V gene, CDR3 length, J gene, CDR3 protein.

v_gene: TRBV30
len: 15
j_gene: TRBJ1-5
CDR3aa: CAWSVRGSPSQPQHF

v_gene: TRBV7-7
len: 15
j_gene: TRBJ1-3
CDR3aa: CASSPEGVSGNTIYF

v_gene: TRBV5-1
len: 20
j_gene: TRBJ2-6
CDR3aa: CASSRTRGTSVSSGANVLTF

v_gene: TRBV7-9
len: 13
j_gene: TRBJ1-2
CDR3aa: CASGAPPPYGYTF

v_gene: TRBV28
len: 13
j_gene: TRBJ1-2
CDR3aa: CASSLRGLDGYTF

v_gene: TRBV18
len: 15
j_gene: TRBJ1-5
CDR3aa: CASSPIRGGNQPQHF

v_gene: TRBV28
len: 17
j_gene: TRBJ1-1
CDR3aa: CASSLRRDRGLYTEAFF

v_gene: TRBV6-1
len: 13
j_gene: TRBJ1-1
CDR3aa: CASPPRENTEAFF

v_gene: TRBV5-1
len: 12
j_gene: TRBJ2-2
CDR3aa: CASRLGPGELFF

v_gene: TRBV2
len: 14
j_gene: TRBJ1-4
CDR3aa: CASSIQGAREKLFF

v_gene: TRBV15
len: 17
j_gene: TRBJ2-2
CDR3aa: CATSRVRGTTNTGELFF

v_gene: TRBV14
len: 15
j_gene: TRBJ1-2
CDR3aa: CASSLTANGYYGYTF

v_gene: TRBV9
len: 18
j_gene: TRBJ2-5
CDR3aa: CASSVNPRTGGRQETQYF

v_gene: TRBV19
len: 19
j_gene: TRBJ2-2
CDR3aa: CASKTFGLAGASNTGELFF

v_gene: TRBV4-2
len: 15
j_gene: TRBJ1-1
CDR3aa: CASSLIGRRNTEAFF

v_gene: TRBV11-3
len: 16
j_gene: TRBJ2-3
CDR3aa: CASSSRTGSSTDTQYF

v_gene: TRBV28
len: 13
j_gene: TRBJ1-2
CDR3aa: CASRARDSGGYTF

v_gene: TRBV19
len: 15
j_gene: TRBJ2-7
CDR3aa: CASSISPVITGEQYF

v_gene: TRBV7-9
len: 14
j_gene: TRBJ1-4
CDR3aa: CASSPERGNEKLFF

v_gene: TRBV5-6
len: 15
j_gene: TRBJ1-3
CDR3aa: CASSQYGGLGNTIYF

v_gene: TRBV7-3
len: 14
j_gene: TRBJ1-6
CDR3aa: CASSLTGFNSPLHF

v_gene: TRBV28
len: 18
j_gene: TRBJ2-4
CDR3aa: CASSPGQGTWKAKNIQYF

v_gene: TRBV6-2/TRBV6-3
len: 13
j_gene: TRBJ1-1
CDR3aa: CASSLDRNTEAFF

v_gene: TRBV7-6
len: 15
j_gene: TRBJ2-7
CDR3aa: CASSPTSGPFGEQYF

v_gene: TRBV19
len: 14
j_gene: TRBJ1-1
CDR3aa: CASRIDRLNTEAFF

v_gene: TRBV11-3
len: 14
j_gene: TRBJ2-6
CDR3aa: CASSSRTGPNVLTF

v_gene: TRBV27
len: 14
j_gene: TRBJ2-3
CDR3aa: CASSKYLRSDTQYF

v_gene: TRBV11-3
len: 16
j_gene: TRBJ1-1
CDR3aa: CASSSGLSRRNTEAFF

v_gene: TRBV4-2
len: 18
j_gene: TRBJ2-1
CDR3aa: CASSLAGQGGRSYNEQFF

v_gene: TRBV12-3/TRBV12-4
len: 13
j_gene: TRBJ2-1
CDR3aa: CASGAVSWNEQFF

v_gene: TRBV5-6
len: 16
j_gene: TRBJ2-1
CDR3aa: CASSLGHWSSYNEQFF

v_gene: TRBV6-5
len: 15
j_gene: TRBJ1-1
CDR3aa: CASSYSQGLVPEAFF

v_gene: TRBV30
len: 13
j_gene: TRBJ1-6
CDR3aa: CARAQGYNSPLHF

v_gene: TRBV5-4
len: 16
j_gene: TRBJ2-5
CDR3aa: CASSLGGQGLVGAQYF

v_gene: TRBV21-1
len: 15
j_gene: TRBJ1-5
CDR3aa: CASSKPGTNDQPQHF

v_gene: TRBV2
len: 13
j_gene: TRBJ1-2
CDR3aa: CASSVGTDYGYTF

v_gene: TRBV6-5
len: 15
j_gene: TRBJ2-7
CDR3aa: CASLRGQGFSDEQYF

v_gene: TRBV5-5
len: 14
j_gene: TRBJ2-3
CDR3aa: CASSLGQSTDTQYF

v_gene: TRBV19
len: 16
j_gene: TRBJ2-2
CDR3aa: CASSIVRSSGTGELFF

v_gene: TRBV7-2
len: 15
j_gene: TRBJ1-2
CDR3aa: CASSSYDRSVDGYTF

v_gene: TRBV30
len: 15
j_gene: TRBJ2-1
CDR3aa: CAWRDGLFGRNEQFF

v_gene: TRBV19
len: 16
j_gene: TRBJ2-3
CDR3aa: CASSGGTVPSTDTQYF

v_gene: TRBV19
len: 15
j_gene: TRBJ1-3
CDR3aa: CASSMTVNSGNTIYF

v_gene: TRBV19
len: 16
j_gene: TRBJ2-3
CDR3aa: CASSTGQGALTDTQYF

v_gene: TRBV5-1
len: 12
j_gene: TRBJ2-1
CDR3aa: CASSLAGDEQFF

v_gene: TRBV24-1
len: 14
j_gene: TRBJ2-7
CDR3aa: CATSDGQGPYEQYF

v_gene: TRBV12-3/TRBV12-4
len: 11
j_gene: TRBJ2-2
CDR3aa: CASSSTGELFF